A single sample is the source of the 5 T cell receptor beta chains below, sequenced in a study of shared clonotypes between healthy human individuals. Generated by immunoSEQ multiplex PCR, the TCRdb table keeps only in-frame clones and is missing some. The sample includes some 740,000 clones, about 92% seen only once; the top ten take 24%. Cells designated naive CD8 were CD45RO-negative and were positively selected for CCR7, with terminally differentiated effector memory CD45RA+ cells excluded. Source material: naive CD8+ T cells sorted from blood. Receptors were obtained from a man aged 30 to 45 in good health.

The V and J genes are TRBV11-2 and TRBJ1-1; weak D call: TRBD1 (5 bases). With 5 bases removed from V and 0 bases from J, the gap between germline ends came to 19 bases. The CDR3 is 17 residues long. Germline assignment: CDR1 SGHAT and CDR2 FQNNGV. CDR3 in DNA: TGTGCCAGCAGCATTAGAGGGGATGGGATCGTGAACACTGAAGCTTTCTTT. Protein sequence: CASSIRGDGIVNTEAFF.

The CDR3 sequence is CASSLSREGDEQYF. The CDR3 nucleotides are TGTGCCAGCAGTTTATCGCGGGAAGGGGACGAGCAGTACTTC. This chain links TRBV27 with TRBJ2-7; possible D gene TRBD2, 6 bases. V shed 0 bases and J shed 5 bases, with 11 bases lying between them. In germline, CDR1 is MNHEY, CDR2 SMNVEV (reference sequence). The CDR3 sequence is 14 residues long.

The chain uses TRBV1 and TRBJ2-5; the listed D gene, TRBD1, was not tested against the DNA. TRBV1 is given as a pseudogene. The length of the CDR3 is 14 residues. DNA for the CDR3: TGCACCAGCAGCCAAGAGGGCCGTGGGGAGACCCAGTACTTC. Its protein is CTSSQEGRGETQYF.

In regard to this clone: Other nucleotide sequences from this sample produce the same CDR3. This rearrangement joins TRBV14 to TRBJ2-7, with D unclear. Germline CDR1 SGHDN, CDR2 FVKESK. The CDR3 length is 13 residues. The V end was cut by 3 bases, the J end by 1 base, with 7 bases between. The CDR3, as DNA: TGTGCCAGCAGCCAGGTGGCTTCCTACGAGCAGTACTTC. This encodes CASSQVASYEQYF.

The chain employs TRBV5-1 and TRBJ2-2, with D perhaps matching TRBD1 (6 bases). The CDR3 is 15 residues long. Trimming stripped 3 bases from V and 1 base from J, with 10 bases between. Germline CDR1 and CDR2: SGHRS and YFSETQ. The CDR3 loop reads CASSWTDMNTGELFF. The CDR3 DNA follows: TGCGCCAGCAGCTGGACAGATATGAACACCGGGGAGCTGTTTTTT.